Sequencing of this TCR beta chain was carried out in a study of human T cells and chemical hapten exposure. Study summary: Patients, a majority of them female, were diagnosed with alopecia areata, totalis or universalis.

This clonotype has only a few counts. Regarding time point: pre-sensitization, week 0. Regarding treatment: therapeutic diphenylcyclopropenone sensitization with weekly scalp DPC. The CDR3 sequence is 14 residues long. After removal of 6 bases from V and 11 bases from J, the junction contained 9 bases not matched to a gene. CDR1 is MDHEN and CDR2 is SYDVKM in the germline V gene. TCRdb re-analysed the RACE reads in MiXCR, keeping a single row per CDR3 protein. Seen here are about 51,000 distinct CDR3 sequences, roughly 8.8% observed once, and the top ten hold roughly 13%. The receptor comes from a woman in her 40s with alopecia areata. Some clones in this sample may be carry-over from other donors' samples. Here the sequenced sample was whole blood, taken in connection with sensitization to the hapten diphenylcyclopropenone (DPC). The chain uses TRBV28 and TRBJ1-5, with TRBD1 matching over 11 bases. As DNA, the CDR3 is TGTGCCAGCAGAACGGACAGGGGGCGAAATTCCCAGCATTTT. This sequence encodes CASRTDRGRNSQHF.